This TCR beta chain is drawn from a study of blood T cells in healthy people across ages. Study in general: The template switching approach captured approximately one barcoded beta molecule for every two T cells.

A second PCR, run for 7 to 11 cycles, used a sample-barcoded 5' primer plus a J-beta primer mix. From the 5' RACE reads, TCRdb called clonotypes with MiXCR, one entry per CDR3 protein. Of over 1,500,000 distinct CDR3 sequences in the sample, about 49% were seen once. This CDR3 region has 14 residues. Trimming took 4 bases from V and 4 from J, leaving 12 bases between them. Germline V gene lookup returns CDR1 KGHDR and CDR2 SFDVKD. The clonotype was recovered from a woman aged 40 to 50 in good health. Sequenced material: blood. The genes are TRBV24-1 and TRBJ1-2; TRBD1 might be the D (6 bases). The CDR3 DNA is TGTGCCACCAGTGACTCCGGGACACTCTATGGCTACACCTTC. It codes for CATSDSGTLYGYTF.